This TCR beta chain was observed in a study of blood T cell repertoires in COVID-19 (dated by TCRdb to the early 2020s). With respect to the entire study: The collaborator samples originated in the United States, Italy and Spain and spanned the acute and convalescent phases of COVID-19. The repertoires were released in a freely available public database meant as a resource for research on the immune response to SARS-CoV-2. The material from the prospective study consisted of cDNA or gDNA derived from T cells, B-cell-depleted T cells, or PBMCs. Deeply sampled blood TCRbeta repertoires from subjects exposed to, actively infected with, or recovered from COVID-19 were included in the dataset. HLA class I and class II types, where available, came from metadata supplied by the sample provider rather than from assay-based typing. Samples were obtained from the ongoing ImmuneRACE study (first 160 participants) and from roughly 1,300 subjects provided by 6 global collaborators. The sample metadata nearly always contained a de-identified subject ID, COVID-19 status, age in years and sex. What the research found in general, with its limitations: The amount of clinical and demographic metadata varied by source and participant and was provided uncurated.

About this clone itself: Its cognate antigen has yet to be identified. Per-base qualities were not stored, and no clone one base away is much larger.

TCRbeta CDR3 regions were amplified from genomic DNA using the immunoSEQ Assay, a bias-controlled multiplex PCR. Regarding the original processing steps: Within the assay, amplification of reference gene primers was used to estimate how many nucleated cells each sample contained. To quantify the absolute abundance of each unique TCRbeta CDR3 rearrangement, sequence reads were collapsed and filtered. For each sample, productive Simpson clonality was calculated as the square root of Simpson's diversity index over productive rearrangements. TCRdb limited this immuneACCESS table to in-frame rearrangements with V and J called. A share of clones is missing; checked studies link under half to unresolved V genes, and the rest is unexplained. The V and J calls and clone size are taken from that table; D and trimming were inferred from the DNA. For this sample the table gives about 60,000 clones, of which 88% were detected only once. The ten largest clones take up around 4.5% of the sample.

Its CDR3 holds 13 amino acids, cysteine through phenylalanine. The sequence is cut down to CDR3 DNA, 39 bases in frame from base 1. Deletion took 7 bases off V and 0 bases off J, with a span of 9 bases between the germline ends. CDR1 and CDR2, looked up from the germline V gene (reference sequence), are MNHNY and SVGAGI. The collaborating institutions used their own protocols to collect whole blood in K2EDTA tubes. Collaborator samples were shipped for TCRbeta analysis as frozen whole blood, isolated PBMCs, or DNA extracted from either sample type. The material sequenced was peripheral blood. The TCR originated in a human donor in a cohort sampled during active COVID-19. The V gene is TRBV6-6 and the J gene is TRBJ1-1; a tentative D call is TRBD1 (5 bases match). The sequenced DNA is TGTGCCAGCAAGGGCAGGGTGAACACTGAAGCTTTCTTT. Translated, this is CASKGRVNTEAFF.